These 6 T cell receptor beta chains were all obtained from the same sample, sequenced in a study of blood T cell repertoires in COVID-19. Produced via immunoSEQ multiplex PCR; TCRdb's table is partial and in-frame only. The table records 150,000 to 250,000 clones, just under 85% of them present only once. The sample comprised peripheral blood. The receptor set was obtained from a human donor with acute or convalescent COVID-19. The donor label of this sample is uncertain.

V usage is TRBV27 and J usage is TRBJ2-2, with a tentative D call TRBD2 (5 bases). Germline V gene data show CDR1 as MNHEY and CDR2 as SMNVEV (reference sequence). Trimming took off 5 bases at V and 5 bases at J, with 9 bases between the two ends. The CDR3 spans 13 residues. Here the CDR3 reads CASSSQRTGELFF. As DNA, the CDR3 is TGTGCCAGCAGTAGCCAGCGGACCGGGGAGCTGTTTTTT.

This clone was observed once. The chain links TRBV10-3 to TRBJ1-2, with TRBD1 matching over 7 bases. The germline V gene encodes CDR1 ENHRY and CDR2 SYGVKD. The V gene end was trimmed by 6 bases and the J gene end by 7 bases; junction bases not matched to a gene: 8. The CDR3 is made up of 13 amino acids. CDR3 in DNA: TGTGCCATCAGGGGCCGGGACAGCGTTGGCTACACCTTC. This translates into CAIRGRDSVGYTF.

The chain couples TRBV6-1 to TRBJ2-3, with unresolved D. Trimming left V 2 bases short and J 1 base short, with 13 bases between. The CDR3 contains 16 residues. The V gene's germline CDR1 is MNHNS and CDR2 SASEGT. The chain's CDR3 is CASSESWRAGTDTQYF. The CDR3 DNA follows: TGTGCCAGCAGTGAATCCTGGCGCGCGGGCACAGATACGCAGTATTTT.

Only one count was recorded for this clone. The rearrangement joins TRBV7-9 to TRBJ1-4, with TRBD1 as a possible D gene (6 bases). This CDR3 spans 16 amino acids. Germline V gene sequence: CDR1 SEHNR, CDR2 FQNEAQ (reference sequence). V lost 1 base and J 10 bases, leaving 19 bases between the germline ends. CDR3 coding DNA: TGTGCCAGCAGCTTAGGAGACCCTAGGTTAGGGGGAAAACTGTTTTTT. Protein product: CASSLGDPRLGGKLFF.

The chain couples TRBV5-1 to TRBJ2-7; the match to TRBD1 covers 10 bases. The CDR3 is made up of 16 amino acids. V shed 0 bases, J shed 5 bases, and the junction held 8 bases outside the gene matches. Germline CDR1 reads SGHRS; CDR2 reads YFSETQ. DNA for the CDR3: TGCGCCAGCAGCTTGGGACAGGGGGCGCCCCGGGACGAGCAGTACTTC. This encodes CASSLGQGAPRDEQYF.

This clone has just one count. This chain links TRBV10-3 with TRBJ2-2, with 10 bases that match TRBD2. The CDR3 contains 13 residues. Per the germline V gene, CDR1 is ENHRY and CDR2 is SYGVKD. V trimming: 5 bases; J trimming: 7 bases; junction bases outside the gene matches: 1. The DNA of the CDR3 is TGTGCCATCAGTTCTAGCGGGAGCGGGGAGCTGTTTTTT. Translating it yields CAISSSGSGELFF.